Listed below are T cell receptor beta chains from one sample, sequenced in a study of blood T cells in healthy people across ages. TCRdb called the 5' RACE reads again in MiXCR, with one record for every CDR3 protein. The sample lists hundreds of thousands of distinct CDR3 sequences, under 30% occurring once. The sequenced sample consisted of blood. The receptors derive from an elderly woman in good health. CDR3s include the opening cysteine and the closing phenylalanine or tryptophan. The order of the fields is V gene, clone size, D gene, J gene, CDR3 protein, CDR3 DNA. D genes are given only for firm matches. Some rows have no size entry. The others give once, few or many, or a class for an expanded clone.

v_call: TRBV7-2; clone_size: .; d_call: .; j_call: TRBJ1-1; cdr3_aa: CASSLSITEVFF; cdr3_nt: TGTGCCAGCAGCTTATCAATCACTGAAGTTTTCTTT
v_call: TRBV7-2; clone_size: many; d_call: .; j_call: TRBJ2-1; cdr3_aa: CASSLATGANNEQFF; cdr3_nt: TGTGCCAGCAGCTTAGCGACGGGGGCAAACAATGAGCAGTTCTTC
v_call: TRBV29-1; clone_size: few; d_call: .; j_call: TRBJ1-2; cdr3_aa: CSVSQGPYGYTF; cdr3_nt: TGCAGCGTCTCACAGGGACCCTATGGCTACACCTTC
v_call: TRBV12-3/TRBV12-4; clone_size: .; d_call: .; j_call: TRBJ1-1; cdr3_aa: CASTDQTQNTEAFF; cdr3_nt: TGTGCCAGCACCGACCAGACACAGAACACTGAAGCTTTCTTT
v_call: TRBV20-1; clone_size: .; d_call: .; j_call: TRBJ1-1; cdr3_aa: CSARAGGSKNTEAFF; cdr3_nt: TGCAGTGCCAGAGCTGGGGGAAGCAAGAACACTGAAGCTTTCTTT
v_call: TRBV6-6; clone_size: many; d_call: .; j_call: TRBJ2-3; cdr3_aa: CASTYKGGTDTQYF; cdr3_nt: TGTGCCAGCACTTATAAGGGGGGCACAGATACGCAGTATTTT
v_call: TRBV7-2; clone_size: .; d_call: .; j_call: TRBJ2-2; cdr3_aa: CASKRLINTGELFF; cdr3_nt: TGTGCCAGCAAGCGGCTCATTAACACCGGGGAGCTGTTTTTT
v_call: TRBV20-1; clone_size: many; d_call: .; j_call: TRBJ2-3; cdr3_aa: CSALGQLTDTQYF; cdr3_nt: TGCAGTGCCCTGGGGCAACTAACAGATACGCAGTATTTT
v_call: TRBV10-3; clone_size: many; d_call: .; j_call: TRBJ2-6; cdr3_aa: CAIRKQGSGANVLTF; cdr3_nt: TGTGCCATCAGGAAACAGGGCTCTGGGGCCAACGTCCTGACTTTC
v_call: TRBV14; clone_size: few; d_call: .; j_call: TRBJ1-1; cdr3_aa: CASSQFMNTEAFF; cdr3_nt: TGTGCCAGCAGCCAATTCATGAACACTGAAGCTTTCTTT
v_call: TRBV5-1; clone_size: .; d_call: TRBD1; j_call: TRBJ2-3; cdr3_aa: CASSPGQGLVTDTQYF; cdr3_nt: TGCGCCAGCAGCCCGGGACAGGGGCTTGTCACAGATACGCAGTATTTT
v_call: TRBV4-3; clone_size: .; d_call: .; j_call: TRBJ2-1; cdr3_aa: CASSQGGRRSNYNERFF; cdr3_nt: TGCGCCAGCAGCCAAGGCGGCAGGAGAAGTAATTACAATGAGCGGTTCTTC
v_call: TRBV5-1; clone_size: many; d_call: .; j_call: TRBJ2-1; cdr3_aa: CASSLQGMAYNEQFF; cdr3_nt: TGCGCCAGCAGCTTGCAGGGGATGGCCTACAATGAGCAGTTCTTC
v_call: TRBV15; clone_size: few; d_call: .; j_call: TRBJ2-3; cdr3_aa: CATSRARSPGDTQYF; cdr3_nt: TGTGCCACCAGCAGAGCCCGAAGTCCCGGAGATACGCAGTATTTT
v_call: TRBV4-2; clone_size: few; d_call: TRBD1; j_call: TRBJ2-2; cdr3_aa: CASSQDLTGTGELFF; cdr3_nt: TGTGCCAGCAGCCAAGATTTGACAGGGACCGGGGAGCTGTTTTTT
v_call: TRBV7-9; clone_size: many; d_call: .; j_call: TRBJ2-1; cdr3_aa: CASSFSGRLYNEQFF; cdr3_nt: TGTGCCAGCAGCTTTTCAGGGCGACTATACAATGAGCAGTTCTTC
v_call: TRBV12-3/TRBV12-4; clone_size: .; d_call: .; j_call: TRBJ1-6; cdr3_aa: CASSHDGSSYNSPLHF; cdr3_nt: TGTGCCAGCAGCCACGACGGGAGCTCCTATAATTCACCCCTCCACTTT
v_call: TRBV20-1; clone_size: few; d_call: .; j_call: TRBJ2-7; cdr3_aa: CSARAWGVVSYEQYF; cdr3_nt: TGCAGTGCTAGAGCCTGGGGGGTGGTGAGCTACGAGCAGTACTTC
v_call: TRBV7-2; clone_size: .; d_call: .; j_call: TRBJ2-1; cdr3_aa: CANSPGTLNKQFF; cdr3_nt: TGTGCCAACAGTCCCGGGACCCTCAATAAGCAGTTCTTC
v_call: TRBV30; clone_size: .; d_call: TRBD2; j_call: TRBJ2-1; cdr3_aa: CAWNSRRTSGGDNEQFF; cdr3_nt: TGTGCCTGGAATTCCCGAAGGACTAGCGGGGGGGACAATGAGCAGTTCTTC
v_call: TRBV7-2; clone_size: .; d_call: TRBD2; j_call: TRBJ2-3; cdr3_aa: CASSPWVAGTLGDTQYF; cdr3_nt: TGTGCCAGCAGCCCCTGGGTAGCGGGGACCCTCGGAGATACGCAGTATTTT
v_call: TRBV28; clone_size: .; d_call: .; j_call: TRBJ1-5; cdr3_aa: CAGSSTLHQPQHF; cdr3_nt: TGTGCCGGCAGTTCCACCCTCCATCAGCCCCAGCATTTT
v_call: TRBV7-2; clone_size: many; d_call: .; j_call: TRBJ1-1; cdr3_aa: CASSEYRLTEAFF; cdr3_nt: TGTGCCAGCAGCGAGTACAGGCTCACTGAAGCTTTCTTT
v_call: TRBV30; clone_size: .; d_call: .; j_call: TRBJ1-2; cdr3_aa: CAWSLQPNYGYTF; cdr3_nt: TGTGCCTGGAGTTTACAGCCTAACTATGGCTACACCTTC
v_call: TRBV20-1; clone_size: .; d_call: .; j_call: TRBJ1-6; cdr3_aa: CSASGNLRGAYNSPLHF; cdr3_nt: TGCAGTGCTAGTGGAAACCTTAGGGGGGCTTATAATTCACCCCTCCACTTT
v_call: TRBV20-1; clone_size: few; d_call: .; j_call: TRBJ1-2; cdr3_aa: CSALRVDSRNGHTF; cdr3_nt: TGCAGTGCCCTAAGAGTAGACAGCAGAAATGGCCACACCTTC
v_call: TRBV12-3/TRBV12-4; clone_size: many; d_call: .; j_call: TRBJ1-5; cdr3_aa: CASSSTRDQPQHF; cdr3_nt: TGTGCCAGCAGCTCAACCCGAGATCAGCCCCAGCATTTT
v_call: TRBV13; clone_size: .; d_call: .; j_call: TRBJ2-7; cdr3_aa: CASSFRDASYEQYF; cdr3_nt: TGTGCCAGCAGTTTTCGGGACGCTAGCTACGAGCAGTACTTC
v_call: TRBV7-2; clone_size: .; d_call: TRBD2; j_call: TRBJ2-3; cdr3_aa: CASSQGLAGVGDTQYF; cdr3_nt: TGTGCCAGCAGCCAGGGACTAGCGGGAGTAGGTGATACGCAGTATTTT
v_call: TRBV27; clone_size: many; d_call: TRBD2; j_call: TRBJ2-3; cdr3_aa: CASSIPSGLAGGTQYF; cdr3_nt: TGTGCCAGCAGTATCCCCTCGGGACTAGCGGGGGGTACGCAGTATTTT
v_call: TRBV11-2; clone_size: many; d_call: .; j_call: TRBJ2-1; cdr3_aa: CASSAGIYNEQFF; cdr3_nt: TGTGCCAGCAGCGCAGGGATCTACAATGAGCAGTTCTTC
v_call: TRBV4-1; clone_size: few; d_call: .; j_call: TRBJ1-2; cdr3_aa: CASSQDSRFGYTF; cdr3_nt: TGCGCCAGCAGCCAAGATTCGAGGTTTGGCTACACCTTC
v_call: TRBV3-1; clone_size: .; d_call: .; j_call: TRBJ1-6; cdr3_aa: CASSLWGRPNSPLHF; cdr3_nt: TGTGCCAGCAGCCTCTGGGGCAGACCCAATTCACCCCTCCACTTT
v_call: TRBV6-1; clone_size: many; d_call: .; j_call: TRBJ2-1; cdr3_aa: CASSGEVTAGPNEQFF; cdr3_nt: TGTGCCAGCAGTGGGGAAGTGACAGCCGGTCCGAATGAGCAGTTCTTC
v_call: TRBV5-1; clone_size: .; d_call: TRBD2; j_call: TRBJ2-3; cdr3_aa: CASSLRFSGGADTQYF; cdr3_nt: TGCGCCAGCAGCTTGCGTTTTAGCGGGGGAGCAGATACGCAGTATTTT
v_call: TRBV20-1; clone_size: many; d_call: .; j_call: TRBJ2-5; cdr3_aa: CSASPASGTQYF; cdr3_nt: TGCAGTGCTAGTCCTGCCTCGGGGACCCAGTACTTC
v_call: TRBV13; clone_size: many; d_call: .; j_call: TRBJ1-4; cdr3_aa: CASSLSEGVRGREKLFF; cdr3_nt: TGTGCCAGCAGCTTATCCGAAGGGGTTCGGGGACGGGAAAAACTGTTTTTT
v_call: TRBV27; clone_size: .; d_call: TRBD2; j_call: TRBJ2-2; cdr3_aa: CASSPRELNTGELFF; cdr3_nt: TGTGCCAGCAGTCCGCGGGAGCTCAACACCGGGGAGCTGTTTTTT
v_call: TRBV21-1; clone_size: few; d_call: .; j_call: TRBJ1-4; cdr3_aa: CASRPTGGYFSNEKLFF; cdr3_nt: TGTGCCAGCAGACCGACAGGGGGCTATTTTTCTAATGAAAAACTGTTTTTT
v_call: TRBV7-2; clone_size: few; d_call: TRBD2; j_call: TRBJ2-5; cdr3_aa: CASSISGGVYNEQYF; cdr3_nt: TGTGCCAGCAGCATTAGCGGGGGGGTCTACAATGAGCAGTACTTC
v_call: TRBV6-2/TRBV6-3; clone_size: few; d_call: TRBD1; j_call: TRBJ2-7; cdr3_aa: CASQGGQGAEQYF; cdr3_nt: TGTGCCAGCCAGGGGGGACAGGGTGCCGAGCAGTACTTC
v_call: TRBV12-3/TRBV12-4; clone_size: few; d_call: TRBD1; j_call: TRBJ1-1; cdr3_aa: CASSWRRDRVNTEAFF; cdr3_nt: TGTGCCAGCAGCTGGCGCCGGGACAGGGTGAACACTGAAGCTTTCTTT
v_call: TRBV20-1; clone_size: once; d_call: TRBD2; j_call: TRBJ2-1; cdr3_aa: CSATTRLAGGFEQFF; cdr3_nt: TGCAGTGCTACGACAAGACTAGCGGGGGGGTTTGAGCAGTTCTTC
v_call: TRBV3-1; clone_size: many; d_call: .; j_call: TRBJ2-7; cdr3_aa: CASSQSSRYEQYF; cdr3_nt: TGTGCCAGCAGCCAGTCTTCCCGATACGAGCAGTACTTC
v_call: TRBV24-1; clone_size: few; d_call: .; j_call: TRBJ2-3; cdr3_aa: CATSESTDTQYF; cdr3_nt: TGTGCCACCAGTGAGAGCACAGATACGCAGTATTTT
v_call: TRBV6-1; clone_size: .; d_call: .; j_call: TRBJ2-1; cdr3_aa: CASSETTWPEGEQFF; cdr3_nt: TGTGCCAGCAGTGAAACCACGTGGCCTGAGGGTGAGCAGTTCTTC
v_call: TRBV12-3/TRBV12-4; clone_size: many; d_call: .; j_call: TRBJ2-5; cdr3_aa: CASSLATNVGETQYF; cdr3_nt: TGTGCCAGCAGTTTAGCGACGAATGTAGGGGAGACCCAGTACTTC
v_call: TRBV6-5; clone_size: .; d_call: .; j_call: TRBJ2-7; cdr3_aa: CASSYKAGTESPNEQYF; cdr3_nt: TGTGCCAGCAGTTACAAGGCGGGGACAGAGTCACCCAATGAGCAGTACTTC
v_call: TRBV7-2; clone_size: .; d_call: .; j_call: TRBJ1-2; cdr3_aa: CASSTRQAYGYTF; cdr3_nt: TGTGCCAGCAGCACTCGACAGGCCTATGGCTACACCTTC
v_call: TRBV3-1; clone_size: .; d_call: TRBD1; j_call: TRBJ1-1; cdr3_aa: CASSQLGTGGRAFF; cdr3_nt: TGTGCCAGCAGCCAACTTGGGACAGGGGGCCGAGCTTTCTTT
v_call: TRBV5-8; clone_size: many; d_call: .; j_call: TRBJ1-1; cdr3_aa: CASSPRGAAEAFF; cdr3_nt: TGTGCCAGCAGCCCAAGGGGGGCTGCTGAAGCTTTCTTT
v_call: TRBV6-2/TRBV6-3; clone_size: many; d_call: .; j_call: TRBJ1-2; cdr3_aa: CASSYSNGQPNYGYTF; cdr3_nt: TGTGCCAGCAGTTACTCGAACGGACAGCCTAACTATGGCTACACCTTC
v_call: TRBV12-3/TRBV12-4; clone_size: many; d_call: TRBD2; j_call: TRBJ2-4; cdr3_aa: CASSFRDGGAKNIQYF; cdr3_nt: TGTGCCAGCAGTTTCCGGGACGGGGGGGCCAAAAACATTCAGTACTTC